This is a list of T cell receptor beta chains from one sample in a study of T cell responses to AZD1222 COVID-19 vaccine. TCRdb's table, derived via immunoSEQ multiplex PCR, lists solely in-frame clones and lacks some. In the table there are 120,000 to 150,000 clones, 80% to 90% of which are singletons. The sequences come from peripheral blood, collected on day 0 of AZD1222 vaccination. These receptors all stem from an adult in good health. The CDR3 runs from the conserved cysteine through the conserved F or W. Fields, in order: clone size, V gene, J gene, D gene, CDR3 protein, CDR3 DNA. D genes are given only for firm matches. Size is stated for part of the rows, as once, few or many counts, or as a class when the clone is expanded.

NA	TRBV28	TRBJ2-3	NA	CASSLEGRGTDTQYF	TGTGCCAGCAGTTTGGAGGGGCGCGGCACAGATACGCAGTATTTT
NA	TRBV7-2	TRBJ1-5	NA	CASSLGGSVNQPQHF	TGTGCCAGCAGCTTAGGGGGGAGCGTCAATCAGCCCCAGCATTTT
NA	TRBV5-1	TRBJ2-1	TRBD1	CASRPGQGTRNEQFF	TGCGCCAGCAGACCCGGACAGGGTACAAGGAATGAGCAGTTCTTC
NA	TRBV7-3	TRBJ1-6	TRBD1	CASSLTPGQGNSPLHF	TGTGCCAGCAGCCTTACGCCGGGACAGGGTAATTCACCCCTCCACTTT
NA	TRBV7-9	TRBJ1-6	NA	CASSPNNNSPLHF	TGTGCCAGCAGCCCGAACAATAATTCACCCCTCCACTTT
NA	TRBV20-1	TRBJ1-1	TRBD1	CSASTGVVTEAFF	TGCAGTGCTAGTACAGGGGTGGTCACTGAAGCTTTCTTT
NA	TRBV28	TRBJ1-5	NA	CASSFPGHSNQPQHF	TGTGCCAGCAGTTTCCCCGGGCATAGCAATCAGCCCCAGCATTTT
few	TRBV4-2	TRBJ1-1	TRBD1	CASRKGAYTEAFF	TGTGCCAGCCGGAAGGGGGCTTACACTGAAGCTTTCTTT
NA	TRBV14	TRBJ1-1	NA	CASSQLRNTEAFF	TGTGCCAGCAGCCAACTCCGGAACACTGAAGCTTTCTTT
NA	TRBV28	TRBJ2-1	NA	CASGYNEQFF	TGTGCCAGCGGATACAATGAGCAGTTCTTC
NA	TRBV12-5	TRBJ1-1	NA	CASGLGLLQGRLTEAFF	TGTGCTAGTGGTTTGGGACTCTTACAGGGCCGGTTGACTGAAGCTTTCTTT
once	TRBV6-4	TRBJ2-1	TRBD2	CASSGSGSSYNEQFF	TGTGCCAGCAGCGGAAGCGGGAGCTCCTACAATGAGCAGTTCTTC
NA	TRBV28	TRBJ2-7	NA	CASSRGGVGYEQYF	TGTGCCAGCAGTCGAGGGGGAGTTGGGTACGAGCAGTACTTC
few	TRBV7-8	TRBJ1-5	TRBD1	CASSPRTGSTQHF	TGTGCCAGCAGCCCCCGGACAGGGTCTACCCAGCATTTT
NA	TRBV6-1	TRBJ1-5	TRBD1	CASSEEGTGFKPQHF	TGTGCCAGCAGTGAAGAGGGGACAGGGTTCAAGCCCCAGCATTTT
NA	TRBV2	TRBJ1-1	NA	CASSGLLNTEAFF	TGTGCCAGCAGTGGGTTATTGAACACTGAAGCTTTCTTT
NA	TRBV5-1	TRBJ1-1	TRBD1	CASNDRGNTEAFF	TGCGCCAGCAATGACAGGGGGAACACTGAAGCTTTCTTT
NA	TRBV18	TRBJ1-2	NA	CASSPLKVNTNYGYTF	TGTGCCAGCTCACCGCTGAAGGTTAATACTAACTATGGCTACACCTTC
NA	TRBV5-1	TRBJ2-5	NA	CASSWGGRTQETQYF	TGCGCCAGCAGCTGGGGTGGGCGGACACAAGAGACCCAGTACTTC
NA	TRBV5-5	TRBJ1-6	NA	CASSLDGDSPLHF	TGTGCCAGCAGCTTGGATGGTGATTCACCCCTCCACTTT
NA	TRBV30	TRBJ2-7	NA	CAWSKTYEQYF	TGTGCCTGGAGTAAAACCTACGAGCAGTACTTC
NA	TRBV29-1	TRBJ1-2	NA	CSVEPRHAGYTF	TGCAGCGTTGAGCCTCGTCACGCTGGCTACACCTTC
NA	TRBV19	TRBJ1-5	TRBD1	CASSTRQGWQPQHF	TGTGCCAGTAGTACCCGACAGGGCTGGCAGCCCCAGCATTTT
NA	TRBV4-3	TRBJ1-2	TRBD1	CASSRGTGGDGYTF	TGCGCCAGCAGCCGGGGGACAGGGGGTGATGGCTACACCTTC
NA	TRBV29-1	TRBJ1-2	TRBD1	CSGWDSYGYTF	TGCAGCGGCTGGGACAGCTATGGCTACACCTTC
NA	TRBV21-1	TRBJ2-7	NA	CASSKGGLTSGVTYLQQYF	TGTGCCAGCAGCAAAGGGGGACTTACTAGCGGAGTAACCTACTTACAGCAGTACTTC
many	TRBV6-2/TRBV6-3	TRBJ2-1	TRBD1	CASSYDFPGQGAYGQFF	TGTGCCAGCAGTTACGATTTTCCGGGACAGGGGGCGTACGGGCAGTTCTTC
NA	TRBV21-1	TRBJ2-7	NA	CASPEAYEQYF	TGTGCCAGCCCGGAGGCCTACGAGCAGTACTTC
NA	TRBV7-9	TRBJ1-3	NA	CASTREGRTGNTIYF	TGTGCCAGCACGCGAGAGGGACGAACGGGGAACACCATATATTTT
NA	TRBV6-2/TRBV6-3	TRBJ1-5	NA	CASSYHLSNQPQHF	TGTGCCAGCAGTTACCACCTTAGCAATCAGCCCCAGCATTTT
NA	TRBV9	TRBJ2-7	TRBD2	CASSATPTSGIYEQYF	TGTGCCAGCAGCGCAACACCGACTAGCGGGATATACGAGCAGTACTTC
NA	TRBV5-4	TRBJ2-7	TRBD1	CASSSGTGGYYEQYF	TGTGCCAGCAGCTCCGGGACAGGGGGCTATTACGAGCAGTACTTC
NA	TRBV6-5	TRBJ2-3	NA	CASSYGSRGSQYF	TGTGCCAGCAGTTACGGTAGCCGGGGGTCGCAGTATTTT
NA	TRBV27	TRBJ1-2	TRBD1	CASMAGQGDGYTF	TGTGCCAGCATGGCGGGACAGGGGGATGGCTACACCTTC
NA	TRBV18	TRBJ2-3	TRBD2	CASSPLAGGPGGTDTQYF	TGTGCCAGCTCACCGCTAGCGGGAGGGCCCGGTGGCACAGATACGCAGTATTTT
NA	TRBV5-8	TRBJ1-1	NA	CASSFGGSLNTEAFF	TGTGCCAGCAGCTTCGGGGGTAGCCTGAACACTGAAGCTTTCTTT
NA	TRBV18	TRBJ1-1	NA	CATSRGANTEAFF	TGTGCCACGTCAAGGGGGGCGAACACTGAAGCTTTCTTT
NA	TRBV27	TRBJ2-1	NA	CASSLFAGSYNEQFF	TGTGCCAGCAGTTTATTCGCGGGGTCCTACAATGAGCAGTTCTTC
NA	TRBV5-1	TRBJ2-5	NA	CASSLDRQQETQYF	TGCGCCAGCAGCTTGGACAGGCAACAAGAGACCCAGTACTTC
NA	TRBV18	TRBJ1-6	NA	CASSPLPQEGDSPLHF	TGTGCCAGCTCACCTCTACCACAGGAGGGGGATTCACCCCTCCACTTT
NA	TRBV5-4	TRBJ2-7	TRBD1	CASREGTGTYEQYF	TGTGCCAGCAGGGAAGGGACAGGCACCTACGAGCAGTACTTC
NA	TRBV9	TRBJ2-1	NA	CASSARDSGYNEQFF	TGTGCCAGCAGCGCCCGGGACTCCGGCTACAATGAGCAGTTCTTC
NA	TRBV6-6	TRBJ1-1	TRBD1	CASSLRQGPMNTEAFF	TGTGCCAGCAGTCTCCGACAGGGGCCCATGAACACTGAAGCTTTCTTT
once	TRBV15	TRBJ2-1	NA	CATSRDRGGNEQFF	TGTGCCACCAGCAGAGATCGAGGGGGCAATGAGCAGTTCTTC
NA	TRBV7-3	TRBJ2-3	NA	CASSFWGTDTQYF	TGTGCCAGCAGCTTCTGGGGCACAGATACGCAGTATTTT
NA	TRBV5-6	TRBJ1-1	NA	CASSLVRGTEAFF	TGTGCCAGCAGCTTGGTCAGGGGCACTGAAGCTTTCTTT
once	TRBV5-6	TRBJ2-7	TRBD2	CASSLGTGTSGTYEQYF	TGTGCCAGCAGCTTGGGGACTGGGACTAGCGGGACCTACGAGCAGTACTTC
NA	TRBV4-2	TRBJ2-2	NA	CASSSGAADTGELFF	TGTGCCAGCAGCTCCGGGGCCGCCGACACCGGGGAGCTGTTTTTT
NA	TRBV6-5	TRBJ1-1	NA	CASSPLDRNTEAFF	TGTGCCAGCAGCCCACTAGACAGGAACACTGAAGCTTTCTTT
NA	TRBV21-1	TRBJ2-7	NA	CASIRDEQYF	TGTGCCAGCATTAGGGACGAGCAGTACTTC
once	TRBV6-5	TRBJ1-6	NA	CASKDSYNSPLHF	TGTGCCAGCAAGGACTCCTATAATTCACCCCTCCACTTT